One sample yielded the 13 T cell receptor beta chains listed below, sequenced in a study of identical twins. TCRdb re-called the 5' RACE reads with MiXCR, one entry per CDR3 protein. This sample carries hundreds of thousands of distinct CDR3 sequences, more than 20% of them seen once, and the ten largest clones take 0.48%. The same specimen was also included in a second study, on yellow fever vaccine responses in identical twins.

Sequencing was performed on CD4+ T cells sorted from blood. These receptor sequences come from a young woman in good health.

This clonotype was observed at least ten times. J is TRBJ2-5 and V is TRBV12-3 or TRBV12-4, with TRBD2 matching over 7 bases. V shed 5 bases and J 6 bases; nucleotides not matched to a gene: 6. There are 13 residues in the CDR3. The DNA of the CDR3 is TGTGCCAGCAGTCTCGGGGGGAGCCAGACCCAGTACTTC. This codes for CASSLGGSQTQYF.

This clonotype has a handful of counts. The CDR3 loop is CASSQRQGSGTGELFF. CDR3 nucleotide sequence: TGTGCCAGCAGCCAGAGACAGGGTTCGGGCACCGGGGAGCTGTTTTTT. This rearrangement joins TRBV7-8 to TRBJ2-2; 7 bases fit TRBD1. The junction had 10 bases not matched to a gene; V was cut back by 5 bases and J by 4 bases. The CDR3 is 16 amino acids. The germline CDR1 and CDR2 sequences are SGHVS and FQNEAQ. The full variable domain, its missing parts supplied by reference TRBV7-8 and TRBJ2-2, is GAGVSQSPRYKVAKRGQDVALRCDPISGHVSLFWYQQALGQGPEFLTYFQNEAQLDKSGLPSDRFFAERPEGSVSTLKIQRTQQEDSAVYLCASSQRQGSGTGELFFGEGSRLTVL.

The J gene is TRBJ2-7, the V gene TRBV20-1; D is tentatively TRBD1 or TRBD2 (5 bases each). V lost 6 bases to trimming and J lost 5 bases, with 11 bases between them. CDR3 length equals 11 residues. Germline V gene lookup returns CDR1 DFQATT and CDR2 SNEGSKA (reference sequence). The CDR3 bases are TGCAGTGCCCAGAGGGGCAACGAGCAGTACGTC. The encoded protein is CSAQRGNEQYV.

The chain carries TRBV7-6 and TRBJ1-1, with D tentatively TRBD1 (5 bases). V lost 2 bases and J lost 1, with 8 bases in between. Germline V lookup: CDR1 SGHVS, CDR2 FNYEAQ. CDR3 size: 14 residues. The CDR3, as DNA: TGTGCCAGCAGCTTAAGAGGGACGAACACTGAAGCTTTCTTT. Its translation is CASSLRGTNTEAFF.

The chain joins TRBV5-1 to TRBJ1-1; possibly TRBD1 for D (5 bases). Germline V gene sequence: CDR1 SGHRS, CDR2 YFSETQ. The CDR3 is made up of 14 amino acids. V shed 3 bases and J shed 2 bases, with 11 bases lying between them. CDR3 sequence: CASSYYRDNTEAFF. In DNA, the CDR3 is TGCGCCAGCAGCTATTATAGGGACAACACTGAAGCTTTCTTT.

This clonotype has just a few counts. The genes are TRBV29-1 and TRBJ2-1, with 9 bases aligning to TRBD2. Germline lookup yields CDR1 SQVTM and CDR2 ANQGSEA. Trimming cost V 8 bases and J 0 bases; bases outside gene matches: 8. CDR3 length equals 15 residues. The CDR3 loop reads CSLMTSGSSYNEQFF. As DNA, the CDR3 is TGCAGCCTTATGACTAGCGGTAGCTCCTACAATGAGCAGTTCTTC.

For the CDR3, the DNA is TGTGCCAGCAGTCAAACTGGGACTAGCGGGTTCTACGAGCAGTACTTC. The encoded protein is CASSQTGTSGFYEQYF. The genes are TRBV4-2 and TRBJ2-7; 12 nucleotides line up with TRBD2. CDR1 and CDR2 (germline): LGHNA, YNFKEQ. CDR3 size: 16 residues. Trimming took 6 bases from V and 3 from J; bases not matched to a gene: 9.

The sample holds many counts of this clonotype. V usage is TRBV12-3 or TRBV12-4 and J usage is TRBJ2-7; D possibly matches TRBD1 or TRBD2 (5 bases each). The CDR3 totals 14 residues. V lost 3 bases and J lost 0, with 9 bases in between. CDR3 DNA sequence: TGTGCCAGCAGTTTTTGGGGGAGCTCCTACGAGCAGTACGTC. Amino acids: CASSFWGSSYEQYV.

The V call is TRBV12-3 or TRBV12-4, the J call TRBJ1-4; no reliable D call. V dropped 0 bases and J dropped 10 bases, with 15 bases sitting between them. There are 15 residues in the CDR3. The DNA of the CDR3 is TGTGCCAGCAGTTTAGCGGGGTACCAGTTGGGAAAACTGTTTTTT. This gives the protein CASSLAGYQLGKLFF.

The V gene is TRBV10-3, the J gene TRBJ2-7, with 10 positions matching TRBD2. V trimming: 8 bases; J trimming: 0 bases; junction bases outside the gene matches: 1. The CDR3 is 13 amino acids. Per the germline V gene, CDR1 is ENHRY and CDR2 is SYGVKD. CDR3 sequence reads: CAIGLAASYEQYF. The CDR3 coding sequence is TGTGCCATCGGACTAGCGGCCTCCTACGAGCAGTACTTC.

The chain combines TRBV5-1 with TRBJ2-1; perhaps TRBD1 as D (6 bases). Trimming cost V 3 bases and J 6 bases, with 13 bases left between them. The germline CDR1 and CDR2 sequences are SGHRS and YFSETQ. The CDR3 has 14 amino acids. This CDR3 reads CASSSGQPGNEQFF. CDR3 in DNA: TGCGCCAGCAGCTCGGGACAACCCGGCAATGAGCAGTTCTTC.

This clonotype appeared many times. This rearrangement joins TRBV15 to TRBJ2-7; no clear D. The V end lost 1 base, the J end lost 2 bases, and 9 bases lay between the germline ends. Germline V gene data show CDR1 as LNHNV and CDR2 as YYDKDF (reference sequence). The CDR3 contains 14 residues. The CDR3 nucleotides are TGTGCCACCAGCAGAGCGACCCCGGCCTACGAGCAGTACTTC. Protein: CATSRATPAYEQYF.

The chain uses TRBV7-9 and TRBJ2-7; D gene unclear. Between the trimmed V and J ends, which lost 5 bases and 0 bases, there was a span of 14 bases. The CDR3 extends over 15 amino acids. Germline V gives CDR1 SEHNR, CDR2 FQNEAQ (reference sequence). The CDR3, as DNA: TGTGCCAGCAGCCCCCCGAAGGCCTCCTCCTACGAGCAGTACTTC. Its protein is CASSPPKASSYEQYF.